The T cell receptor (beta chain) under discussion was sequenced for a study of radiation and T cells in renal cell carcinoma. About this clone: Its antigen is not known.

The data were produced by immunoSEQ multiplex PCR, yet TCRdb's version contains in-frame clones alone and is incomplete. The sample lists some 150,000 clones; roughly 86% were seen once. Points from the study as a whole: Pretreatment tumor biopsies were lacking, so baseline clonotypes are unknown.

Sample time point: blood 2 weeks post-SBRT. The treatment denotes: 15 Gy SBRT to primary tumor, nephrectomy 4 weeks later. Germline CDR1 and CDR2: SGHRS and YFSETQ. The V segment lost 7 bases and the J segment 5 bases; nucleotides outside the gene matches: 17. The CDR3 consists of 17 residues. This chain joins TRBV5-1 and TRBJ1-1; TRBD1 aligns across 10 bases. Sequenced here: blood, sampled from a patient whose treatment included radiotherapy and nephrectomy. The receptor was derived from a woman between 45 and 60 years old with renal cell carcinoma. The CDR3 reads CASQSTGTGEVGTEAFF. The DNA for the CDR3 is TGCGCCAGCCAATCTACCGGGACAGGGGAGGTCGGGACTGAAGCTTTCTTT.